One and the same sample provided the 20 T cell receptor beta chains below, sequenced in a study of shared clonotypes between healthy human individuals. Sequencing used immunoSEQ multiplex PCR; TCRdb keeps in-frame clones, though not all of them. The sample has hundreds of thousands of clones, nearly 95% seen once. Terminally differentiated effector memory CD45RA+ cells were excluded from the naive CD8 cells, which were CD45RO-negative and positively selected for CCR7. Material for sequencing was naive CD8+ T cells sorted from blood. These receptors came from a man aged 25 to 40 in good health.

V and J are TRBV27 and TRBJ2-7; 12 nucleotides agree with TRBD1. V shed 5 bases and J 5 bases; nucleotides not matched to a gene: 7. The CDR3 is 15 residues long. Looked up from germline, CDR1 is MNHEY and CDR2 is SMNVEV (reference sequence). CDR3 nucleotides: TGTGCCAGCAGTCCCGGGACAGGGGGCGTCGACGAGCAGTACTTC. It is translated as CASSPGTGGVDEQYF.

The CDR3 DNA reads as TGTGCCACCAGCAGAGGAGGCCTGGGCACTGAAGCTTTCTTT. It yields the protein CATSRGGLGTEAFF. The chain is built from TRBV15 and TRBJ1-1; D not certain. V was shortened by 1 base and J by 4 bases, with 10 bases between the two germline ends. The CDR3 length is 14 residues. Germline V gives CDR1 LNHNV, CDR2 YYDKDF (reference sequence).

The V gene is TRBV11-2, the J gene TRBJ2-4; a possible D gene is TRBD1 (5 bases). Trimming removed 4 bases from V and 7 bases from J, with 17 bases in between. This CDR3 is built from 15 residues. CDR1 and CDR2 (germline): SGHAT, FQNNGV. The CDR3 nucleotides are TGTGCCAGCAGCTATTGGACGGACAACGGGAACATTCAGTACTTC. It specifies CASSYWTDNGNIQYF. Using reference TRBV11-2 and TRBJ2-4 for the parts outside the CDR3, the full variable domain is EAGVAQSPRYKIIEKRQSVAFWCNPISGHATLYWYQQILGQGPKLLIQFQNNGVVDDSQLPKDRFSAERLKGVDSTLKIQPAKLEDSAVYLCASSYWTDNGNIQYFGAGTRLSVL.

The CDR3 nucleotides read TGTGCCAGCAGTCCCATCGGGCTAGCAGACACAGATACGCAGTATTTT. Its translation is CASSPIGLADTDTQYF. V is TRBV27 and J is TRBJ2-3, with D possibly being TRBD2 (5 bases). The CDR3 sequence is 16 residues long. Trimming shortened V by 5 bases and J by 2 bases, and 17 bases separated the two germline ends. From germline, CDR1 is MNHEY and CDR2 SMNVEV (reference sequence).

The chain's CDR3 is CASSLSRGSYEQYF. In nucleotides, the CDR3 is TGTGCCAGCAGCTTATCCAGGGGGAGTTACGAGCAGTACTTC. J is TRBJ2-7 and V is TRBV7-2; 7 bases match TRBD1. With 2 bases clipped from V and 4 bases from J, the junction kept 5 bases outside the gene matches. CDR1 and CDR2 (germline): SGHTA, FQGNSA. CDR3 length equals 14 residues.

This clone was observed a single time. This chain connects TRBV5-6 to TRBJ1-4; D is perhaps TRBD1 (6 bases). V was trimmed by 2 bases and J by 5 bases, leaving 10 bases between them. The germline V gene has CDR1 SGHDT and CDR2 YYEEEE. The CDR3 is 14 residues long. CDR3 DNA sequence: TGTGCCAGCAGCTTCGGGGGCGGCAATGAAAAACTGTTTTTT. The encoded protein is CASSFGGGNEKLFF.

This clone is a singleton in its sample. The chain employs TRBV29-1 and TRBJ2-1, with 7 bases aligning to TRBD2. This CDR3 is built from 15 residues. Germline V gives CDR1 SQVTM, CDR2 ANQGSEA. The CDR3 DNA follows: TGCAGAAAAAAGGGGCGGGAGAGCTCCTACAATGAGCAGTTCTTC. As protein: CRKKGRESSYNEQFF.

This clone came up once. The chain joins TRBV5-1 to TRBJ2-1; 8 bases line up with TRBD1. This CDR3 spans 18 amino acids. The trim removed 4 bases at V and 3 bases at J, leaving 15 bases unmatched. Germline values: CDR1 SGHRS, CDR2 YFSETQ. Here the CDR3 DNA reads TGCGCCAGCAGCAGCACCGGGATCCGGGACAGGTACTACAATGAGCAGTTCTTC. Its translation: CASSSTGIRDRYYNEQFF.

This clone was observed a few times. Other nucleotide sequences from this sample produce the same CDR3. The genes are TRBV7-9 and TRBJ2-7; D uncertain. The germline V and J ends were trimmed by 5 bases and 3 bases, with 5 bases remaining between them. Germline V gives CDR1 SEHNR, CDR2 FQNEAQ (reference sequence). This CDR3 is 11 amino acids long. CDR3 sequence (DNA): TGTGCCAGCAGCCCGGACTACGAGCAGTACTTC. This translates into CASSPDYEQYF.

This clone was picked up one time. The V call is TRBV5-1, the J call TRBJ2-1; 9 positions agree with TRBD2. The germline V gene encodes CDR1 SGHRS and CDR2 YFSETQ. The CDR3 spans 16 residues. With 0 bases clipped from V and 8 bases from J, the junction kept 9 bases outside the gene matches. This CDR3 is CASSLELAGVLDEQFF. In DNA, the CDR3 is TGCGCCAGCAGCTTGGAATTAGCGGGAGTTTTGGATGAGCAGTTCTTC.

As regards this clone: Other DNA variants within this sample encode the same CDR3. The chain carries TRBV11-2 and TRBJ2-7; D not resolved. The CDR3 extends over 13 amino acids. Germline loops: CDR1 SGHAT, CDR2 FQNNGV. Trimming cost V 1 base and J 2 bases, with 6 bases left between them. CDR3 nucleotide sequence: TGTGCCAGCAGCTTAGGAGGAACCTACGAGCAGTACTTC. Translating gives CASSLGGTYEQYF.

The chain employs TRBV7-2 and TRBJ2-7, with TRBD1 identical over 9 bases. The junction had 4 bases not matched to a gene; V was cut back by 2 bases and J by 2 bases. This CDR3 is 15 amino acids long. The V gene's germline CDR1 is SGHTA and CDR2 FQGNSA. CDR3 in DNA: TGTGCCAGCAGCTTAAATACAGGGGGCGCCTACGAGCAGTACTTC. Translation gives CASSLNTGGAYEQYF.

The CDR3 sequence is CASSEGLAPYNEQFF. For the CDR3, the DNA is TGTGCCAGCAGCGAGGGACTAGCGCCCTACAATGAGCAGTTCTTC. V is TRBV7-2 and J is TRBJ2-1; 10 positions agree with TRBD2. The CDR3 consists of 15 residues. The germline V gene encodes CDR1 SGHTA and CDR2 FQGNSA. V was clipped by 5 bases and J by 2 bases; unmatched bases: 3.

The chain combines TRBV5-6 with TRBJ2-3; 8 bases match TRBD2. Germline CDR1 and CDR2: SGHDT and YYEEEE. The CDR3 is made up of 16 amino acids. V lost 3 bases, J lost 0 bases, and 6 bases stayed unmatched. CDR3 residues: CASSSGLGSSTDTQYF. The CDR3 DNA reads as TGTGCCAGCAGCTCGGGACTAGGGTCTAGCACAGATACGCAGTATTTT.

The chain is built from TRBV28 and TRBJ1-4; D is uncertain. The V end lost 7 bases, the J end lost 1 base, and 7 bases lay between the germline ends. Germline lookup yields CDR1 MDHEN and CDR2 SYDVKM. CDR3 length: 13 residues. The CDR3 sequence: CASTGITNEKLFF. In DNA form, the CDR3 reads TGTGCCAGCACCGGCATAACTAATGAAAAACTGTTTTTT. Full variable domain (missing parts from reference TRBV28 and TRBJ1-4): DVKVTQSSRYLVKRTGEKVFLECVQDMDHENMFWYRQDPGLGLRLIYFSYDVKMKEKGDIPEGYSVSREKKERFSLILESASTNQTSMYLCASTGITNEKLFFGSGTQLSVL.

This rearrangement joins TRBV7-7 to TRBJ2-7; D is possibly TRBD2 (5 bases). The germline V and J ends were trimmed by 6 bases and 1 base, with 16 bases remaining between them. Germline loops: CDR1 SSHAT, CDR2 FNYEAQ (reference sequence). This CDR3 spans 15 amino acids. Here the CDR3 DNA reads TGTGCCAGCAGTATCGGGGATGGCGGGTCCTACGAGCAGTACTTC. The encoded protein is CASSIGDGGSYEQYF.

The CDR3 sequence is CASSYSRGVGIYF. The CDR3 bases are TGTGCCAGCAGTTACTCACGAGGGGTAGGCATATATTTT. V and J are TRBV6-5 and TRBJ1-3; D might be TRBD1 (5 bases). Trimming pared 0 bases from V and 12 bases from J, leaving 12 bases between. The V gene's germline CDR1 is MNHEY and CDR2 SVGAGI. The CDR3 has 13 residues.

The CDR3 loop reads CASSSKGLAGVTDTQYF. The DNA for the CDR3 is TGTGCCAGCAGTTCAAAGGGACTAGCGGGAGTCACAGATACGCAGTATTTT. The chain recombines TRBV27 with TRBJ2-3; 14 bases align to TRBD2. The J segment lost 2 bases and the V segment lost 4 bases, leaving 5 bases of the junction unmatched. The CDR3 sequence is 17 residues long. CDR1 is MNHEY and CDR2 is SMNVEV in the germline V gene (reference sequence).

The rearrangement links TRBV27 to TRBJ2-7, with D hard to call. V gave up 8 bases and J gave up 6 bases, with 14 bases separating them. Germline V lookup: CDR1 MNHEY, CDR2 SMNVEV (reference sequence). This CDR3 has 12 amino acids. CDR3 region: CASGPPWGEQYF. DNA of the CDR3: TGTGCCAGCGGCCCCCCCTGGGGCGAGCAGTACTTC.

Worth noting for this clone: The sample carries other DNA sequences with the same CDR3. The genes are TRBV27 and TRBJ2-7; either TRBD1 or TRBD2 may supply D (6 bases each). This CDR3 is 14 amino acids long. Trimming cost V 5 bases and J 3 bases, with 14 bases left between them. Germline V gene lookup returns CDR1 MNHEY and CDR2 SMNVEV (reference sequence). The CDR3 region has the DNA TGTGCCAGCAGTCTGGGGGGCAGGGGCTACGAGCAGTACTTC. Protein sequence: CASSLGGRGYEQYF.